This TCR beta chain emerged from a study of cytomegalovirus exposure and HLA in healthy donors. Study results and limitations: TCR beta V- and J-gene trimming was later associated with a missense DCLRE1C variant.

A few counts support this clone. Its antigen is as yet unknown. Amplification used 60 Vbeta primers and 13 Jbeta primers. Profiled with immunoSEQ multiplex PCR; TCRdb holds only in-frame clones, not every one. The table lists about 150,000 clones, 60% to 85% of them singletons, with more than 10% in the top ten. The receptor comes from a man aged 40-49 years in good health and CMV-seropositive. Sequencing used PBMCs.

The CDR3 reads CASSLERGQPQHF. CDR3 coding DNA: TGTGCCAGCAGCTTAGAAAGGGGGCAGCCCCAGCATTTT. This rearrangement joins TRBV13 to TRBJ1-5; possible D gene TRBD1, 6 bases. The CDR3 consists of 13 residues. Trimming shortened V by 1 base and J by 7 bases, and 8 bases separated the two germline ends. CDR1 and CDR2 (germline): PRHDT, FYEKMQ (reference sequence).